Following are 3 T cell receptor beta chains from one sample sequenced in a study of cytomegalovirus exposure and HLA in healthy donors. The repertoire was sequenced with immunoSEQ multiplex PCR; TCRdb's copy has only in-frame clones and lacks some. The sample has 70,000 to 95,000 clones, over 85% seen once. The sample consisted of PBMCs. All receptors come from a woman aged 25 to 39 in good health and CMV-seronegative.

J is TRBJ1-5 and V is TRBV7-2; tentatively, D is TRBD1 (5 bases). CDR1 is SGHTA and CDR2 is FQGNSA in the germline V gene. The CDR3 has 15 residues. Trimming shortened V by 0 bases and J by 3 bases, and 9 bases separated the two germline ends. CDR3 nucleotide sequence: TGTGCCAGCAGCTTAGCACAGGACATCAATCAGCCCCAGCATTTT. Translation gives CASSLAQDINQPQHF.

The V call is TRBV6-5, the J call TRBJ2-1, with TRBD2 identical over 10 bases. This CDR3 spans 15 amino acids. Per germline, CDR1 MNHEY and CDR2 SVGAGI. After removal of 5 bases from V and 8 bases from J, the junction contained 9 bases not matched to a gene. As DNA, the CDR3 is TGTGCCAGCAGTGCCCTAGCGGGAGTATTCCATGAGCAGTTCTTC. Encoded protein: CASSALAGVFHEQFF.

The chain recombines TRBV30 with TRBJ1-4; D is uncertain. Germline CDR1 GTSNPN, CDR2 SVGIG (reference sequence). The CDR3 spans 10 residues. Trimming stripped 5 bases from V and 7 bases from J, with 5 bases between. The CDR3 loop reads CAWAGEKLFF. In DNA form, the CDR3 reads TGTGCCTGGGCGGGTGAAAAACTGTTTTTT.